This TCR beta chain was sequenced in a study of brain T cells in children with intractable seizures. Whole-study findings and limits: Clones missing pre-surgery may reflect undersampling of that blood sample. Patients' HCMV serostatus was unknown; virus specificity rests on CDR3 similarity alone.

The length of the CDR3 is 16 residues. Germline V gene data show CDR1 as SNHLY and CDR2 as FYNNEI. Trimming took off 4 bases at V and 4 bases at J, with 20 bases between the two ends. Only cases whose brain tissue showed the highest T cell transcript signatures were sequenced. At least one anti-epileptic drug was given before surgery. The protocol was immunoSEQ multiplex PCR, while the TCRdb copy is restricted to in-frame clones and leaves out a portion. Of roughly 69,000 clones listed, about 96% were seen once; the top ten hold roughly 0.38%. A word on this clone: Its antigen remains unknown.

This sequence joins TRBV2 and TRBJ2-7; D might be TRBD1 or TRBD2, each matching 5 bases. The sequencing used peripheral blood, collected at surgery. The TCR comes from a boy in the first two years of life with focal cortical dysplasia and intractable seizures. The CDR3 loop is CASSGALPGQEYEQYF. For the CDR3, the DNA is TGTGCCAGCAGTGGCGCCCTCCCGGGGCAGGAATACGAGCAGTACTTC.